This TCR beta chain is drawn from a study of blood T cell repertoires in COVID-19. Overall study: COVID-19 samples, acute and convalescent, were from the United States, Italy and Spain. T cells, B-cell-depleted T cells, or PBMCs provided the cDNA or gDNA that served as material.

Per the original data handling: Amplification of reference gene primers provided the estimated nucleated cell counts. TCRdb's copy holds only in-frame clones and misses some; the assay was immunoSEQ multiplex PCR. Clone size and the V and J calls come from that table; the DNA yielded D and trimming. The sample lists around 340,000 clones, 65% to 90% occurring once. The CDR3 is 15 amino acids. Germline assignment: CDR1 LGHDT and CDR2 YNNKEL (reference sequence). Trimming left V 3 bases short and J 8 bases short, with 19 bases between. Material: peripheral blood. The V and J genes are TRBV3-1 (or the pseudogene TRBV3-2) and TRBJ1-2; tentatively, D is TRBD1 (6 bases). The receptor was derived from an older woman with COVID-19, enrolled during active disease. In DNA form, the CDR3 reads TGTGCCAGCAGCCAGGGGGCCCTTCATGAGCCAGGCTACACCTTC. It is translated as CASSQGALHEPGYTF.